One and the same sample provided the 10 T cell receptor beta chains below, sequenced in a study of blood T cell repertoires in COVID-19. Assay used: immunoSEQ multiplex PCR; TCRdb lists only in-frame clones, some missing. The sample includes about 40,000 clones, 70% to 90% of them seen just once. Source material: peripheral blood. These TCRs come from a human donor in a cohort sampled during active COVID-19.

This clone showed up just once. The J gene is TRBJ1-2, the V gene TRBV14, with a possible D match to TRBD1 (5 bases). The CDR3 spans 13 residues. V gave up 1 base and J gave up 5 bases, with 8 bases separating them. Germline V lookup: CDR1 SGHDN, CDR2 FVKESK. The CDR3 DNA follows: TGTGCCAGCAGCCAAGGAGACAGATATGGCTACACCTTC. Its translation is CASSQGDRYGYTF.

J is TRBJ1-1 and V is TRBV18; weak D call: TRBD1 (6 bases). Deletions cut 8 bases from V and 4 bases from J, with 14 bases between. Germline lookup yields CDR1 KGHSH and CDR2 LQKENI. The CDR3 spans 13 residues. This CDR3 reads CASNREGGTEAFF. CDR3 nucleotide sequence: TGTGCCAGCAACCGAGAAGGGGGCACTGAAGCTTTCTTT.

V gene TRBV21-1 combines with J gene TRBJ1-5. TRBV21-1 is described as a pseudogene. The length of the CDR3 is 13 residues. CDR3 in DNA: TGTGCCACTCTAAGAAGTGGCAATCAGCCCCAGCATTTT. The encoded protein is CATLRSGNQPQHF.

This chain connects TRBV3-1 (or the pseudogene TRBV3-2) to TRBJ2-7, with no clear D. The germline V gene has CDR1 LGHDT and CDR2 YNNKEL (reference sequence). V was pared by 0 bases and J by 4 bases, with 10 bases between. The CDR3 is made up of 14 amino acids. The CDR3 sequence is CASSQDPGGYEQYF. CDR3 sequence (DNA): TGTGCCAGCAGCCAAGACCCAGGTGGTTACGAGCAGTACTTC.

The CDR3 DNA is TGTGCCAGCAGCCAGAACTGGGGCTCGGGTGAGCAGTTCTTC. This translates into CASSQNWGSGEQFF. The genes are TRBV5-4 and TRBJ2-1, with a weak D call TRBD1 (5 bases). Looked up from germline, CDR1 is SGHNT and CDR2 is YYREEE (reference sequence). This CDR3 is built from 14 residues. V was pared by 4 bases and J by 9 bases, with 17 bases between.

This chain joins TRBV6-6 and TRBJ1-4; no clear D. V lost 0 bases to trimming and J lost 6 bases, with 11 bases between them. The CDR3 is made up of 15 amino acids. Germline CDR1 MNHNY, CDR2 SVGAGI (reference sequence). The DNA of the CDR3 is TGTGCCAGCAGTTACTCGGAGGGAAGGGATGAAAAACTGTTTTTT. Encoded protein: CASSYSEGRDEKLFF.

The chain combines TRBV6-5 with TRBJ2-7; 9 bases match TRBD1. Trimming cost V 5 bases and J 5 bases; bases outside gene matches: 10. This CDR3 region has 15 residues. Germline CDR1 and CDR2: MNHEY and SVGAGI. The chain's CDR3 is CASSPRRTGVHEQYF. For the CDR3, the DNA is TGTGCCAGCAGTCCGAGACGGACAGGGGTCCACGAGCAGTACTTC.

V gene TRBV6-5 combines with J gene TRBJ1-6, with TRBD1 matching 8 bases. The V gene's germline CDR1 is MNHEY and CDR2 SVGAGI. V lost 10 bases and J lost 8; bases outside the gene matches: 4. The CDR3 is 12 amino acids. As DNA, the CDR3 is TGTGCCATTCAGGGGGCGGATTCACCCCTCCACTTT. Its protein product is CAIQGADSPLHF.

In DNA, the CDR3 is TGTGCCAGCTCACCACTCAGGACAGGGAACACCGGGGAGCTGTTTTTT. This gives the protein CASSPLRTGNTGELFF. The chain combines TRBV18 with TRBJ2-2, with 7 positions matching TRBD1. Losses at the gene ends were 1 base for V and 1 base for J; bases not matched to a gene: 3. CDR1 is KGHSH and CDR2 is LQKENI in the germline V gene. The CDR3 covers 16 residues.

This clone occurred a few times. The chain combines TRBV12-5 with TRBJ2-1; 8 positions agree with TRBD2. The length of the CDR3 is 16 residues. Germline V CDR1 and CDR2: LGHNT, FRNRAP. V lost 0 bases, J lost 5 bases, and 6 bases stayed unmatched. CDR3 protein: CASGLVPGGANNEQFF. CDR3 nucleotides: TGTGCTAGTGGTTTGGTTCCCGGGGGGGCGAACAATGAGCAGTTCTTC.